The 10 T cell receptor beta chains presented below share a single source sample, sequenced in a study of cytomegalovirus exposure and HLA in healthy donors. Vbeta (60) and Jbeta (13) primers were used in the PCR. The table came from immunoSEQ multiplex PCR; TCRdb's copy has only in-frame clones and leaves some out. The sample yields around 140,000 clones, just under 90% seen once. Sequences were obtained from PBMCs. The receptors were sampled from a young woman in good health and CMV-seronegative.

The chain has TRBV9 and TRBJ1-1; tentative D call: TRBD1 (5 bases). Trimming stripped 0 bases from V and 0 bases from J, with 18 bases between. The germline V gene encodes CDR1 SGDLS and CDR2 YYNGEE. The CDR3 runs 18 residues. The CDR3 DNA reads TGTGCCAGCAGCGTAGGGGAGGTTGGAGGGGCCTTGAACACTGAAGCTTTCTTT. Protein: CASSVGEVGGALNTEAFF.

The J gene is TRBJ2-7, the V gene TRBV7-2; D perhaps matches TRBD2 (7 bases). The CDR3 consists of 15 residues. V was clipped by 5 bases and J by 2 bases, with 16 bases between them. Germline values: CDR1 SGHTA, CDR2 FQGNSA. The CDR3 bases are TGTGCCAGCAGCCCACGAGCGGGACAACCCTACGAGCAGTACTTC. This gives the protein CASSPRAGQPYEQYF. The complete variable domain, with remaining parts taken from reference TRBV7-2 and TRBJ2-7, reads GAGVSQSPSNKVTEKGKDVELRCDPISGHTALYWYRQSLGQGLEFLIYFQGNSAPDKSGLPSDRFSAERTGGSVSTLTIQRTQQEDSAVYLCASSPRAGQPYEQYFGPGTRLTVT.

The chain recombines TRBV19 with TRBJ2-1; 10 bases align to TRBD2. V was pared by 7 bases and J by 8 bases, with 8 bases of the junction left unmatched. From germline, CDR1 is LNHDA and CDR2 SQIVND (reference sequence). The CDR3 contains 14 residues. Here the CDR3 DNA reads TGTGCCAGTAATAAGCGGGGGGGCGTTTATGAGCAGTTCTTC. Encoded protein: CASNKRGGVYEQFF.

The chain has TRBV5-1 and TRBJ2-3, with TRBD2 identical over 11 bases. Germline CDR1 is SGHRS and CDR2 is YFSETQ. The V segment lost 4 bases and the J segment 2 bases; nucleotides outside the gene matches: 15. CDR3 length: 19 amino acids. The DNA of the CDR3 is TGCGCCAGCAGCCTGGGGGGGGCCGGGACTAGCGGCCTCACAGATACGCAGTATTTT. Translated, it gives CASSLGGAGTSGLTDTQYF.

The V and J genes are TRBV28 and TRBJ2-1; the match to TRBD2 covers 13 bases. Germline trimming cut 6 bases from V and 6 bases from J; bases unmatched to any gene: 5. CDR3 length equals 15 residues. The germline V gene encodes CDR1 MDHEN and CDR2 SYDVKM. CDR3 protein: CASRQGTSGTNEQFF. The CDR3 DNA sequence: TGTGCCAGCAGACAAGGGACTAGCGGGACCAATGAGCAGTTCTTC.

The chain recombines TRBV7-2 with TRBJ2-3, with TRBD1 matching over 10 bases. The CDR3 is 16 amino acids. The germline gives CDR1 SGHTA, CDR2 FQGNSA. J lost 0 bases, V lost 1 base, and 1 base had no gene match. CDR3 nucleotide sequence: TGTGCCAGCAGCTTAGGGGGACAGGGGAGCACAGATACGCAGTATTTT. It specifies CASSLGGQGSTDTQYF.

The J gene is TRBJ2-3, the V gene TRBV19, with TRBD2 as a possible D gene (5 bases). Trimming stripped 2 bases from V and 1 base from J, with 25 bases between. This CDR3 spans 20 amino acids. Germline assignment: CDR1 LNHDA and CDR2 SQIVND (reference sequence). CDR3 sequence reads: CASSIPHRTEVAQRTDTQYF. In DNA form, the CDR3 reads TGTGCCAGTAGTATACCCCATAGGACGGAGGTGGCTCAACGCACAGATACGCAGTATTTT.

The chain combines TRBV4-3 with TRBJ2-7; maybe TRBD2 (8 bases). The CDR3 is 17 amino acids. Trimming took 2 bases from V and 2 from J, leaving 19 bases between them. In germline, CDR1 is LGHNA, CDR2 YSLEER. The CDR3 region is CASSQNSGGQGAYEQYF. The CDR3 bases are TGCGCCAGCAGCCAAAATTCGGGAGGGCAGGGGGCCTACGAGCAGTACTTC.

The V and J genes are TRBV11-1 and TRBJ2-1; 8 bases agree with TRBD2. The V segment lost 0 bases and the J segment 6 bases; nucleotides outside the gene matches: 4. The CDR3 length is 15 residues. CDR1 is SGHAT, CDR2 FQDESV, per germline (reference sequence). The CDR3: CASSLALAGGNEQFF. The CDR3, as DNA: TGTGCCAGCAGCTTAGCCCTAGCGGGCGGCAATGAGCAGTTCTTC.

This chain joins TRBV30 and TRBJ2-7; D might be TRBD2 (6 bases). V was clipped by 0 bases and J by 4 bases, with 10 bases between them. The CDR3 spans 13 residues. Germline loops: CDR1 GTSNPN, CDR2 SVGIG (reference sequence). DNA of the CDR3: TGTGCCTGGAGTGTAGGCGGGGTTTACGAGCAGTACTTC. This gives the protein CAWSVGGVYEQYF.